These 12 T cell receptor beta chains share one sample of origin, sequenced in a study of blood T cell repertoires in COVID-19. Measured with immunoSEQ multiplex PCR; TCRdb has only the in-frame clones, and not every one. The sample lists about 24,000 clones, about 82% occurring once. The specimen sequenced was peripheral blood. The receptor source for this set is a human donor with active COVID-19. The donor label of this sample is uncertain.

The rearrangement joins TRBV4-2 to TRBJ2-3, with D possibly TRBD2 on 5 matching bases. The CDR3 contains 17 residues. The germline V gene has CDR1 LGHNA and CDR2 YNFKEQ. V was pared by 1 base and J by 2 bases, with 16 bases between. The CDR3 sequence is CASSQAPRGGPTDTQYF. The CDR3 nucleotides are TGTGCCAGCAGCCAAGCCCCCCGGGGTGGGCCCACAGATACGCAGTATTTT.

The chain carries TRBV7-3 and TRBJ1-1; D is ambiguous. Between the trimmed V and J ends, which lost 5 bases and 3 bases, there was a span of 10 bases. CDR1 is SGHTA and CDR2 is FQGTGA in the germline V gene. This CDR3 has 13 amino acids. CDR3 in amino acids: CASSLNTDTEAFF. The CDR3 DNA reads TGTGCCAGCAGCCTTAACACCGACACTGAAGCTTTCTTT.

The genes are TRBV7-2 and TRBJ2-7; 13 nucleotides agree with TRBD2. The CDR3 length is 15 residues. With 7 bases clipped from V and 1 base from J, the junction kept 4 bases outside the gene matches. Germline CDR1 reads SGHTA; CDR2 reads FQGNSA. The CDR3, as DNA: TGTGCCAGCACCTTGGGACTAGCGGGGTCCTACGAGCAGTACTTC. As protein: CASTLGLAGSYEQYF. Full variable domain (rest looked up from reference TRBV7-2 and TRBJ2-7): GAGVSQSPSNKVTEKGKDVELRCDPISGHTALYWYRQSLGQGLEFLIYFQGNSAPDKSGLPSDRFSAERTGGSVSTLTIQRTQQEDSAVYLCASTLGLAGSYEQYFGPGTRLTVT.

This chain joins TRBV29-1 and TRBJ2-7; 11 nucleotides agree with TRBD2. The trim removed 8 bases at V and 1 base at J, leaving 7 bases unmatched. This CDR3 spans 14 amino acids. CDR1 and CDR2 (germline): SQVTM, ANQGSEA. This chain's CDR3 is CSLLLAGGSYEQYF. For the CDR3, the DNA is TGCAGCCTACTCCTAGCGGGAGGATCCTACGAGCAGTACTTC.

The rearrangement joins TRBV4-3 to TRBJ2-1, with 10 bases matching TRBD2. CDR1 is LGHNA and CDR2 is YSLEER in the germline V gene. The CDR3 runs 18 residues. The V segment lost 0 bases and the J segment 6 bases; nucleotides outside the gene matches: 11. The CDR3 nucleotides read TGCGCCAGCAGCCAAGAGTCTCCTAGCGGGAGTGTGGTCAATGAGCAGTTCTTC. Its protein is CASSQESPSGSVVNEQFF.

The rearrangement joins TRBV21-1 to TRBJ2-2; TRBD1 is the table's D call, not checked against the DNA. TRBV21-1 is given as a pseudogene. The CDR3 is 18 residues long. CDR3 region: CASSMALKQDPNTGELFF. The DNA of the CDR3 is TGTGCCAGCAGCATGGCCCTAAAACAGGACCCGAACACCGGGGAGCTGTTTTTT.

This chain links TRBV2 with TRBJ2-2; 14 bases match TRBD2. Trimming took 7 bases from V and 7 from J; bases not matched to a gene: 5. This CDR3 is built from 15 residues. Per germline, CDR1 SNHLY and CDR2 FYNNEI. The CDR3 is CASKTSGGANGELFF. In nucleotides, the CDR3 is TGTGCCAGCAAGACTAGCGGGGGGGCAAACGGGGAGCTGTTTTTT.

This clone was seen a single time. The CDR3 spells CATETNQGGTEAFF. DNA for the CDR3: TGTGCCACCGAGACGAATCAGGGAGGCACTGAAGCTTTCTTT. The rearrangement uses TRBV10-3 and TRBJ1-1; D possibly corresponds to TRBD1 (5 bases). Germline CDR1 and CDR2: ENHRY and SYGVKD. V gave up 10 bases and J gave up 4 bases, with 19 bases separating them. This CDR3 has 14 residues.

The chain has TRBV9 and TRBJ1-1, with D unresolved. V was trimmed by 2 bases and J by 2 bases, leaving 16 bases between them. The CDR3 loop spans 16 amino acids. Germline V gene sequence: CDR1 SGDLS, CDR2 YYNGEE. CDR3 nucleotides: TGTGCCAGCAGCGTGGAGGGTCCTTACCCCAACACTGAAGCTTTCTTT. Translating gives CASSVEGPYPNTEAFF.

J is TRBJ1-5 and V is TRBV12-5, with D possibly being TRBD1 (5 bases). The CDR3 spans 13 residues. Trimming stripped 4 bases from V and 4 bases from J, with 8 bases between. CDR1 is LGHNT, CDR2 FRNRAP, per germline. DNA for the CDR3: TGTGCTAGTGGTTGGGGCCTTAATCAGCCCCAGCATTTT. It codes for CASGWGLNQPQHF.

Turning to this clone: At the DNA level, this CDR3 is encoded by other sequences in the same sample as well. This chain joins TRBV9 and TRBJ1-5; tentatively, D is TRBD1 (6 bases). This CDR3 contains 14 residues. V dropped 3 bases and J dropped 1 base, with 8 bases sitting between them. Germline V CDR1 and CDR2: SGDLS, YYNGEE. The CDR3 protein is CASSAGVSNQPQHF. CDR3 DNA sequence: TGTGCCAGCAGCGCAGGGGTGAGCAATCAGCCCCAGCATTTT.

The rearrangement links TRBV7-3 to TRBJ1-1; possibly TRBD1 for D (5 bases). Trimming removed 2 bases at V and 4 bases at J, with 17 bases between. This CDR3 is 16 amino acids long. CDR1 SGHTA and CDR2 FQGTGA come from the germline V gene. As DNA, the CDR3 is TGTGCCAGCAGCTTAGGATTGTTAGGCGGGGGCACTGAAGCTTTCTTT. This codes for CASSLGLLGGGTEAFF.